The 22 T cell receptor beta chains listed next were all sequenced from one sample in a study of blood T cell repertoires in COVID-19. Measured with immunoSEQ multiplex PCR; TCRdb has only the in-frame clones, and not every one. The profile shows some 260,000 clones, approximately 90% of them singletons. Source material: PBMCs or T cells enriched from blood (not recorded which). Receptors originate from a man aged 40-49 years who had recovered from COVID-19.

V is TRBV13 and J is TRBJ1-1; TRBD1 might be the D (6 bases). This CDR3 is 15 amino acids long. CDR1 and CDR2 (germline): PRHDT, FYEKMQ (reference sequence). Deletions cut 4 bases from V and 5 bases from J, with 17 bases between. The CDR3 spells CASSSLLGAGTEAFF. CDR3 DNA sequence: TGTGCCAGCAGCTCCCTACTGGGGGCCGGAACTGAAGCTTTCTTT.

This clone was counted once. The genes are TRBV30 and TRBJ1-2; D is possibly TRBD1 (6 bases). The CDR3 sequence is 13 residues long. Germline CDR1 GTSNPN, CDR2 SVGIG (reference sequence). Trimming took off 6 bases at V and 3 bases at J, with 14 bases between the two ends. The CDR3 protein is CACRTEVYYGYTF. In nucleotides, the CDR3 is TGTGCCTGCAGGACAGAAGTTTACTATGGCTACACCTTC.

The chain is built from TRBV28 and TRBJ1-4; TRBD1 might be the D (5 bases). The CDR3 extends over 14 amino acids. Germline assignment: CDR1 MDHEN and CDR2 SYDVKM. V gave up 6 bases and J gave up 4 bases, with 12 bases separating them. In DNA form, the CDR3 reads TGTGCCAGCAGGGTGGGGCAGATTAATGAAAAACTGTTTTTT. Amino acid sequence: CASRVGQINEKLFF.

V gene TRBV10-3 combines with J gene TRBJ1-1; D gene uncertain. The CDR3 loop spans 14 amino acids. V was clipped by 4 bases and J by 0 bases, with 9 bases between them. CDR1 and CDR2 from the germline V gene are ENHRY and SYGVKD. As DNA, the CDR3 is TGTGCCATCAGTGTGTCGGCCATGAACACTGAAGCTTTCTTT. It specifies CAISVSAMNTEAFF.

The chain joins TRBV3-1 (or the pseudogene TRBV3-2) to TRBJ2-5; the match to TRBD2 covers 7 bases. The CDR3 consists of 17 residues. Germline V lookup: CDR1 LGHDT, CDR2 YNNKEL (reference sequence). V was pared by 2 bases and J by 5 bases, with 14 bases of the junction left unmatched. The CDR3 region is CASSQSTSLPAEETQYF. The DNA for the CDR3 is TGTGCCAGCAGCCAATCGACTAGCCTTCCGGCGGAGGAGACCCAGTACTTC.

The rearrangement joins TRBV15 to TRBJ2-5; TRBD2 might be the D (5 bases). This CDR3 is built from 14 residues. CDR1 and CDR2 from the germline V gene are LNHNV and YYDKDF (reference sequence). Trimming took 0 bases from V and 2 from J, leaving 7 bases between them. The CDR3 DNA reads TGTGCCACCAGCAGAGATGAGGGACAAGAGACCCAGTACTTC. This gives the protein CATSRDEGQETQYF.

This chain uses TRBV28 with TRBJ2-5, with 7 bases identical to TRBD1. The CDR3 spans 14 residues. Trimming cost V 7 bases and J 0 bases; bases outside gene matches: 5. CDR1 MDHEN and CDR2 SYDVKM come from the germline V gene. CDR3 DNA sequence: TGTGCCAGCACCTCGGACAGGTACCAAGAGACCCAGTACTTC. This encodes CASTSDRYQETQYF.

The genes are TRBV7-2 and TRBJ1-1; D is possibly TRBD1 (5 bases). CDR3 length: 15 amino acids. The germline V gene has CDR1 SGHTA and CDR2 FQGNSA. V was cut by 2 bases and J by 1 base, with 11 bases left in between. CDR3 protein: CASSLSQGRNTEAFF. CDR3 nucleotides: TGTGCCAGCAGCTTATCTCAGGGAAGGAACACTGAAGCTTTCTTT.

The rearrangement links TRBV30 to TRBJ2-1, with D possibly matching TRBD2 (6 bases). The germline CDR1 and CDR2 sequences are GTSNPN and SVGIG (reference sequence). There are 15 residues in the CDR3. V gave up 3 bases and J gave up 2 bases, with 14 bases separating them. CDR3 sequence (DNA): TGTGCCTGGAGCGCCGGGAGTGGAGCCTACAATGAGCAGTTCTTC. Amino acid sequence: CAWSAGSGAYNEQFF.

This clone was counted a few times. As DNA, the CDR3 is TGTGCCAGCAGTTTAGGAGGTGTCTATGGCTACACCTTC. Translating it yields CASSLGGVYGYTF. The chain joins TRBV12-3 or TRBV12-4 to TRBJ1-2; the D is unclear. This CDR3 contains 13 residues. V lost 1 base, J lost 4 bases, and 7 bases lay in between.

The chain has TRBV6-4 and TRBJ2-7; 7 bases agree with TRBD1. Germline V gene lookup returns CDR1 MRHNA and CDR2 SNTAGT. V was pared by 3 bases and J by 2 bases, with 16 bases of the junction left unmatched. The CDR3 extends over 18 amino acids. The CDR3 nucleotides are TGTGCCAGCAGTGAAGGGACAGTAAAAATAAAAGAGACCTACGAGCAGTACTTC. It codes for CASSEGTVKIKETYEQYF.

This clone was counted a few times. This sequence joins TRBV7-2 and TRBJ1-1, with 11 nucleotides matching TRBD1. Per germline, CDR1 SGHTA and CDR2 FQGNSA. The V segment lost 5 bases and the J segment 3 bases; nucleotides outside the gene matches: 5. The CDR3 is made up of 15 amino acids. CDR3 DNA sequence: TGTGCCAGCAGCCGGACAGGGGGCTCGTACACTGAAGCTTTCTTT. Translated: CASSRTGGSYTEAFF.

This sequence joins TRBV7-8 and TRBJ1-6; unclear D gene. The CDR3 extends over 16 amino acids. The germline gives CDR1 SGHVS, CDR2 FQNEAQ. The V end was cut by 5 bases, the J end by 5 bases, with 16 bases between. Written as DNA, the CDR3 is TGTGCCAGCAGCGCACAAAGCGGCAACAATAATTCACCCCTCCACTTT. This sequence encodes CASSAQSGNNNSPLHF.

CDR3: CASSAPGNTEAFF. For the CDR3, the DNA is TGTGCCAGCAGCGCCCCAGGTAACACTGAAGCTTTCTTT. This chain links TRBV7-9 with TRBJ1-1; D gene ambiguous. The CDR3 runs to 13 residues. V lost 5 bases, J lost 2 bases, and 9 bases lay in between. Germline CDR1 reads SEHNR; CDR2 reads FQNEAQ (reference sequence).

V usage is TRBV2 and J usage is TRBJ1-1; a possible D gene is TRBD1 (5 bases). There are 13 residues in the CDR3. CDR1 SNHLY and CDR2 FYNNEI come from the germline V gene. V was shortened by 8 bases and J by 0 bases, with 10 bases between the two germline ends. The CDR3 loop reads CASGAEMNTEAFF. The CDR3 region has the DNA TGTGCCAGCGGGGCGGAAATGAACACTGAAGCTTTCTTT.

This chain uses TRBV19 with TRBJ1-6; D gene unclear. The V end was cut by 5 bases, the J end by 4 bases, with 9 bases between. The CDR3 is 14 amino acids. The V gene's germline CDR1 is LNHDA and CDR2 SQIVND (reference sequence). The CDR3 is CASSGPGYNSPLHF. The CDR3 region has the DNA TGTGCCAGTAGTGGACCGGGATATAATTCACCCCTCCACTTT.

This sequence joins TRBV21-1 and TRBJ2-7; TRBD1, the table's D call, lacks a check against the DNA. TRBV21-1 is deemed a pseudogene. This CDR3 is 14 amino acids long. CDR3 region: CASSKWQTWHEQYF. The CDR3, as DNA: TGTGCCAGCAGCAAATGGCAAACGTGGCACGAGCAGTACTTC.

The chain carries TRBV30 and TRBJ1-3; a possible D gene is TRBD1 (6 bases). The CDR3 has 16 residues. Germline V gives CDR1 GTSNPN, CDR2 SVGIG (reference sequence). V lost 4 bases to trimming and J lost 2 bases, with 18 bases between them. This CDR3 is CAWTSVYRDTGNTIYF. CDR3 nucleotides: TGTGCCTGGACCAGTGTTTACAGGGATACTGGAAACACCATATATTTT.

V usage is TRBV6-5 and J usage is TRBJ1-1, with D perhaps TRBD1 (6 bases). Per the germline V gene, CDR1 is MNHEY and CDR2 is SVGAGI. The CDR3 consists of 13 residues. Trimming removed 4 bases from V and 7 bases from J, with 13 bases in between. CDR3 bases: TGTGCCAGCAGTTCCTCGACAGGACATGAAGCTTTCTTT. It specifies CASSSSTGHEAFF.

The chain is built from TRBV30 and TRBJ2-2; D is possibly TRBD1 (6 bases). The CDR3 is 16 residues long. CDR1 and CDR2 from the germline V gene are GTSNPN and SVGIG (reference sequence). V lost 3 bases and J lost 6, with 20 bases in between. This CDR3 is CAWRQHPGPGAGELFF. In nucleotides, the CDR3 is TGTGCCTGGAGACAGCATCCGGGACCAGGGGCCGGGGAGCTGTTTTTT.

The chain links TRBV28 to TRBJ1-5, with D perhaps matching TRBD1 (6 bases). V was cut by 10 bases and J by 2 bases, with 18 bases left in between. The CDR3 spans 15 residues. Germline V gives CDR1 MDHEN, CDR2 SYDVKM. The CDR3 nucleotides read TGTGCCACCCGGGGGGGCGCCACCCGCAATCAGCCCCAGCATTTT. Its translation is CATRGGATRNQPQHF.

This clone appeared a few times. This chain connects TRBV29-1 to TRBJ2-5, with 8 bases lining up with TRBD1. CDR1 and CDR2 (germline): SQVTM, ANQGSEA. V was pared by 3 bases and J by 5 bases, with 14 bases of the junction left unmatched. The CDR3 has 16 amino acids. The CDR3, as DNA: TGCAGCGTTGATCGTGGGACAGGTGGGGCGGGGGAGACCCAGTACTTC. Protein sequence: CSVDRGTGGAGETQYF.